This is a list of T cell receptor beta chains from one sample in a study of blood T cells in healthy people across ages. TCRdb redid the calling of the 5' RACE reads with MiXCR, one entry per CDR3 protein. The table has some 1,500,000 distinct CDR3 sequences, 35% to 45% seen once. The source material was blood. The receptors were sampled from a woman between 18 and 30 years old in good health. Both conserved end residues are part of each CDR3. Fields, in order: J gene, D gene, clone size, V gene, CDR3 DNA, CDR3 protein. The D gene is left open where the match is weak. Clone size is shown for a subset of rows, as once, few, many or a class of expanded clone.

j_gene: TRBJ2-1
d_gene: TRBD2
abundance: .
v_gene: TRBV3-1
CDR3nt: TGTGCCAGCAGCCGCCTAGCGGTCTACAATGAGCAGTTCTTC
CDR3aa: CASSRLAVYNEQFF

j_gene: TRBJ2-7
d_gene: .
abundance: few
v_gene: TRBV10-3
CDR3nt: TGTGCCATCAGTAACCATCGGGCCCAGGACTACGAGCAGTACTTC
CDR3aa: CAISNHRAQDYEQYF

j_gene: TRBJ2-6
d_gene: .
abundance: .
v_gene: TRBV6-1
CDR3nt: TGTGCCAGCAGTCCGATACACTCTGGGGCCAATGTCCTGACTTTC
CDR3aa: CASSPIHSGANVLTF

j_gene: TRBJ1-2
d_gene: TRBD1
abundance: .
v_gene: TRBV7-9
CDR3nt: TGTGCCAGCAGCTTTTGGACAGGGGGTATTGGTGGCTACACCTTC
CDR3aa: CASSFWTGGIGGYTF

j_gene: TRBJ1-5
d_gene: .
abundance: few
v_gene: TRBV7-2
CDR3nt: TGTGCCAGCAGTCCTACAGGCATAACCAATCAGCCCCAGCATTTT
CDR3aa: CASSPTGITNQPQHF

j_gene: TRBJ1-6
d_gene: .
abundance: few
v_gene: TRBV20-1
CDR3nt: TGCAGTGCTAGAGACCCTAGATTATCCTCACCCCTCCACTTT
CDR3aa: CSARDPRLSSPLHF

j_gene: TRBJ1-2
d_gene: .
abundance: .
v_gene: TRBV7-9
CDR3nt: TGTGCCAGCAGCTTAGCGGATAGGACCGCTAACTATGGCTACACCTTC
CDR3aa: CASSLADRTANYGYTF

j_gene: TRBJ1-2
d_gene: .
abundance: .
v_gene: TRBV29-1
CDR3nt: TGCAGCGTTGAAGATCAATTCGGGCTCGGCTACACCTTC
CDR3aa: CSVEDQFGLGYTF

j_gene: TRBJ2-5
d_gene: TRBD1
abundance: .
v_gene: TRBV12-3/TRBV12-4
CDR3nt: TGTGCCAGCAGTACAAGCGGGACAGGGCGAGAGACCCAGTACTTC
CDR3aa: CASSTSGTGRETQYF

j_gene: TRBJ2-1
d_gene: TRBD2
abundance: few
v_gene: TRBV5-1
CDR3nt: TGCGCCAGCAGCTTGACCCGAGGCGGGACTAGCGGCTACAATGAGCAGTTCTTC
CDR3aa: CASSLTRGGTSGYNEQFF

j_gene: TRBJ2-3
d_gene: .
abundance: few
v_gene: TRBV27
CDR3nt: TGTGCCAGCAGTTTGTGGGGAGTAAGGGCAGATACGCAGTATTTT
CDR3aa: CASSLWGVRADTQYF

j_gene: TRBJ2-1
d_gene: TRBD2
abundance: few
v_gene: TRBV18
CDR3nt: TGTGCCAGCTCGCCCGGGACTAGCGGGCCTAGCTCCTACAATGAGCAGTTCTTC
CDR3aa: CASSPGTSGPSSYNEQFF

j_gene: TRBJ1-2
d_gene: .
abundance: once
v_gene: TRBV4-3
CDR3nt: TGCGCCAGCAGCCAAGATCGAATCAGCTCTACCCATGGCTACACCTTC
CDR3aa: CASSQDRISSTHGYTF

j_gene: TRBJ2-1
d_gene: .
abundance: .
v_gene: TRBV3-1
CDR3nt: TGTGCCAGCAGTGATACCTACGAGCAGTTCTTC
CDR3aa: CASSDTYEQFF

j_gene: TRBJ1-5
d_gene: .
abundance: .
v_gene: TRBV20-1
CDR3nt: TGCAGTGCTATCCCGACAGCGTCGATAAGGCCCCAGCATTTT
CDR3aa: CSAIPTASIRPQHF

j_gene: TRBJ2-4
d_gene: .
abundance: few
v_gene: TRBV27
CDR3nt: TGTGCCAGCAGTGTAGACAGAGAAAACATTCAGTACTTC
CDR3aa: CASSVDRENIQYF

j_gene: TRBJ2-1
d_gene: TRBD1
abundance: .
v_gene: TRBV12-3/TRBV12-4
CDR3nt: TGTGCCAGCAGTCTTGACAGGGCCGCTGAGCAGTTCTTC
CDR3aa: CASSLDRAAEQFF

j_gene: TRBJ1-2
d_gene: .
abundance: .
v_gene: TRBV7-2
CDR3nt: TGTGCCAGCAGCGCCTTCTTCTCCCATGGCTACACCTTC
CDR3aa: CASSAFFSHGYTF

j_gene: TRBJ2-1
d_gene: TRBD2
abundance: .
v_gene: TRBV20-1
CDR3nt: TGCAGTGCTAGGGGGACTAGCGAATGGGAGACCCAGTTCTTC
CDR3aa: CSARGTSEWETQFF

j_gene: TRBJ1-2
d_gene: .
abundance: few
v_gene: TRBV4-3
CDR3nt: TGCGCCAGCAGCCCTAATAGGGGGGCCGGCGGCTACACCTTC
CDR3aa: CASSPNRGAGGYTF

j_gene: TRBJ2-1
d_gene: TRBD1
abundance: few
v_gene: TRBV6-2/TRBV6-3
CDR3nt: TGTGCCAGCAGTCAACTAGGGACAGCCCACAATGAGCAGTTCTTC
CDR3aa: CASSQLGTAHNEQFF

j_gene: TRBJ2-2
d_gene: .
abundance: .
v_gene: TRBV4-3
CDR3nt: TGCGCCAGCAGCCAAGATAGGGGGGGGACCAACACCGGGGAGCTGTTTTTT
CDR3aa: CASSQDRGGTNTGELFF

j_gene: TRBJ1-4
d_gene: .
abundance: few
v_gene: TRBV29-1
CDR3nt: TGCAGCGTTGAAGATCCGCTTGCAACTAATGAAAAACTGTTTTTT
CDR3aa: CSVEDPLATNEKLFF

j_gene: TRBJ1-1
d_gene: .
abundance: .
v_gene: TRBV7-2
CDR3nt: TGTGCCAGCAGCTTAGGTGTGACAGAGAACACTGAAGCTTTCTTT
CDR3aa: CASSLGVTENTEAFF

j_gene: TRBJ2-3
d_gene: .
abundance: .
v_gene: TRBV27
CDR3nt: TGTGCCAGCAGGAGGCTAGCCACAGATACGCAGTATTTT
CDR3aa: CASRRLATDTQYF

j_gene: TRBJ1-1
d_gene: TRBD1
abundance: .
v_gene: TRBV30
CDR3nt: TGTGCCTGGAGCGTACAGGGGGCGTACACTGAAGCTTTCTTT
CDR3aa: CAWSVQGAYTEAFF

j_gene: TRBJ1-4
d_gene: .
abundance: few
v_gene: TRBV7-9
CDR3nt: TGTGCCAGCAGCGCCAGACGAGTTGAACTGTTTTTT
CDR3aa: CASSARRVELFF

j_gene: TRBJ2-7
d_gene: TRBD1
abundance: .
v_gene: TRBV7-9
CDR3nt: TGTGCCAGCAGCGGAGTCGGCGGACAGGGCAACTCCTACGAGCAGTACTTC
CDR3aa: CASSGVGGQGNSYEQYF

j_gene: TRBJ2-3
d_gene: .
abundance: .
v_gene: TRBV12-3/TRBV12-4
CDR3nt: TGTGCCAGCAGTTTGGGGGCGACTGCTACGCAGTATTTT
CDR3aa: CASSLGATATQYF

j_gene: TRBJ1-5
d_gene: TRBD1
abundance: many
v_gene: TRBV10-3
CDR3nt: TGTGCCATCAGTGGAGAGGCGGACAGGGGATCCAATCAGCCCCAGCATTTT
CDR3aa: CAISGEADRGSNQPQHF

j_gene: TRBJ1-5
d_gene: .
abundance: many
v_gene: TRBV4-1
CDR3nt: TGCGCCAGCAGCCAAGCTGCGGGAGGTTTTCAGCCCCAGCATTTT
CDR3aa: CASSQAAGGFQPQHF

j_gene: TRBJ2-1
d_gene: .
abundance: .
v_gene: TRBV7-2
CDR3nt: TGTGCCAGCAGAACGGGTAGCAGGAGAGCCTACAATGAGCAGTTCTTC
CDR3aa: CASRTGSRRAYNEQFF

j_gene: TRBJ1-1
d_gene: .
abundance: few
v_gene: TRBV20-1
CDR3nt: TGCAGTGCTTTACTCGGGGGGTTTCGGGCTTTCTTT
CDR3aa: CSALLGGFRAFF

j_gene: TRBJ2-7
d_gene: .
abundance: .
v_gene: TRBV20-1
CDR3nt: TGCAGTGCTATAGGGACCTACGAGCAGTACTTC
CDR3aa: CSAIGTYEQYF

j_gene: TRBJ2-1
d_gene: TRBD2
abundance: few
v_gene: TRBV5-6
CDR3nt: TGTGCCAGCAGCTTTTTTACTAGCGCCGATGAGCAGTTCTTC
CDR3aa: CASSFFTSADEQFF

j_gene: TRBJ2-7
d_gene: TRBD2
abundance: .
v_gene: TRBV20-1
CDR3nt: TGCAGTGCCCAAACCGGGACTAGCGTTTCTAATGAGCAGTACTTC
CDR3aa: CSAQTGTSVSNEQYF

j_gene: TRBJ2-7
d_gene: .
abundance: few
v_gene: TRBV7-2
CDR3nt: TGTGCCAGCAGCTTAGATCGGGGATACTCCTACGAGCAGTACTTC
CDR3aa: CASSLDRGYSYEQYF